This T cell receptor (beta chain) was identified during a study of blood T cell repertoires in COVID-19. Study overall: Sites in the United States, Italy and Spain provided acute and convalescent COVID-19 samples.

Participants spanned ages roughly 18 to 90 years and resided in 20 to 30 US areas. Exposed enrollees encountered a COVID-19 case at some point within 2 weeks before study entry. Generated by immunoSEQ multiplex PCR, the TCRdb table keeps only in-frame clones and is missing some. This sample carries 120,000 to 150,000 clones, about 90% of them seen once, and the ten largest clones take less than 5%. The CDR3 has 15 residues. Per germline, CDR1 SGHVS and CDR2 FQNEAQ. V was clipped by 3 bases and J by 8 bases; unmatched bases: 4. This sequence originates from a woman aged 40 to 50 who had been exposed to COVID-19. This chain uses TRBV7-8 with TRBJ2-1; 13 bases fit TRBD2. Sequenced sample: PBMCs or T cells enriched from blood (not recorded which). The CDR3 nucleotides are TGTGCCAGCAGCTTGACTAGCGGGAGGTGGGATGAGCAGTTCTTC. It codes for CASSLTSGRWDEQFF.